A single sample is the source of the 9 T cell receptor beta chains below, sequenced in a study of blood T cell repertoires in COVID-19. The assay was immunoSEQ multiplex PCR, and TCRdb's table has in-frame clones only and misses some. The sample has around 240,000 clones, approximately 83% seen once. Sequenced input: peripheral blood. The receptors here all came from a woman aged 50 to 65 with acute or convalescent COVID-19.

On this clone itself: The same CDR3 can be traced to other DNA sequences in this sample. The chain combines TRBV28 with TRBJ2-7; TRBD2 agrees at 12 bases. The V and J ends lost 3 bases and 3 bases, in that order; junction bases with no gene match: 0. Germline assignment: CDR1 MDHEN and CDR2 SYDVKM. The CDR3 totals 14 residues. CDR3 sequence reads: CASSLGLAGYEQYF. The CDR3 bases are TGTGCCAGCAGTTTGGGACTAGCGGGCTACGAGCAGTACTTC.

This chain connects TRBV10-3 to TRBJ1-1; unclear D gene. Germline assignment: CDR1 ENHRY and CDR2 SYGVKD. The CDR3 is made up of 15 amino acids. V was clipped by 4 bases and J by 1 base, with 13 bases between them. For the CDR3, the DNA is TGTGCCATCAGTGGGGCAGGCCCAAGGAACACTGAAGCTTTCTTT. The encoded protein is CAISGAGPRNTEAFF.

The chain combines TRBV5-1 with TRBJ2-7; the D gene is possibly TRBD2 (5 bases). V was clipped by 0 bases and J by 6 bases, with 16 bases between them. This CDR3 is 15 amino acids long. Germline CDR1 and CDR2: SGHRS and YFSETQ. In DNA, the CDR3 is TGCGCCAGCAGCTTGGAATTGATCGGGGTTGGCGAGCAGTACTTC. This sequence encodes CASSLELIGVGEQYF.

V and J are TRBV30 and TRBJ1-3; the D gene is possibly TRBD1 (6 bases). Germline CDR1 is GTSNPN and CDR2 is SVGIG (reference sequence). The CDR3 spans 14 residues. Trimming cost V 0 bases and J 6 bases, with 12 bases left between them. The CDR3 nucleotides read TGTGCCTGGAGTGTTGGTCAGGGGAAAAACACCATATATTTT. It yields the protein CAWSVGQGKNTIYF.

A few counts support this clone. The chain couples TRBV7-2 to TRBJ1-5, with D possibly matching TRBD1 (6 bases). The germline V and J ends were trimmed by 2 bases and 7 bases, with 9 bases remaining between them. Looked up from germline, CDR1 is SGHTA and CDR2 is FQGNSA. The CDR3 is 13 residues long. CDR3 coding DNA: TGTGCCAGCAGCTTACGCAGGGGACAGCCCCAGCATTTT. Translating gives CASSLRRGQPQHF.

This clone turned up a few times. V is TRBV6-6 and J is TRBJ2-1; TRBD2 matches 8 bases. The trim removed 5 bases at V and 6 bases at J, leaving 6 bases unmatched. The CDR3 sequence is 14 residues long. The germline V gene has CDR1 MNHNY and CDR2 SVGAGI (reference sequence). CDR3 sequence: CASSGGLGPNEQFF. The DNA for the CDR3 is TGTGCCAGCAGTGGGGGACTAGGGCCCAATGAGCAGTTCTTC.

The CDR3 region has the DNA TGTGCCAGCAGCCTTCCGGGACAGGGGGGCACTAATGAAAAACTGTTTTTT. It yields the protein CASSLPGQGGTNEKLFF. J is TRBJ1-4 and V is TRBV3-1 (or the pseudogene TRBV3-2), with 11 positions matching TRBD1. The CDR3 spans 17 residues. Germline V gene lookup returns CDR1 LGHDT and CDR2 YNNKEL (reference sequence). V lost 4 bases, J lost 2 bases, and 6 bases stayed unmatched.

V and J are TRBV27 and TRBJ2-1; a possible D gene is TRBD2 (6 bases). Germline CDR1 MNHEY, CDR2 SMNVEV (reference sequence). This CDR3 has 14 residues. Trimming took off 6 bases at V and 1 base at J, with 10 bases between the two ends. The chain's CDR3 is CASRTGVSYNEQFF. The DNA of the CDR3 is TGTGCCAGCAGAACGGGGGTATCCTACAATGAGCAGTTCTTC.

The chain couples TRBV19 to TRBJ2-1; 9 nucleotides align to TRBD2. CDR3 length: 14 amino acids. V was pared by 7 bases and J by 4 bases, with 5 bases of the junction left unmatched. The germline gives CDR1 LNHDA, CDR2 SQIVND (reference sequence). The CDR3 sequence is CASKAGGNYNEQFF. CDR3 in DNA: TGTGCCAGTAAAGCGGGGGGTAATTACAATGAGCAGTTCTTC.